This paragraph reports one T cell receptor beta chain. It lacks a known antigen. The input lacks base qualities; no much larger clone sits a single base away. CDR1 and CDR2, looked up from the germline V gene (reference sequence), are MNHEY and SMNVEV. The germline ends are 11 bases apart after V is trimmed by 2 bases and J by 6 bases. The cysteine opens and the phenylalanine closes a CDR3 of 13 amino acids. CDR3 DNA only is kept here, 39 bases in frame from base 1. RNA was extracted with the RNeasy kit and about 0.5 to 1 ug was reverse transcribed using random hexamers. The immunoSEQ multiplex PCR assay, covering 54 Vbeta and 13 Jbeta segments, was used to amplify TCR beta CDR3 regions. To correct PCR amplification bias, a synthetic template baseline was used for both primer optimization and computational correction. The original pipeline was this. Reads were annotated to V, D and J genes per IMGT and analyzed with immunoSEQ Analyzer, keeping only productive sequences. Clonality was calculated as one minus the Shannon entropy normalized by log2 of the number of productive unique sequences. For each patient and control, public and private clones were evaluated within the 100 most prevalent clones. A clone was defined as Susac-specific if it was absent from the healthy and MS cohorts, from around 960 published viral clones and from other ImmuneACCESS disease sequences. In-frame beta chains were kept once TCRdb had trimmed the public reads at Q25 with fastp and called clones with MiXCR. Entries are consolidated by CDR3 protein sequence, retaining the most common genes and DNA. The V and J calls follow TCRdb's processing rather than the paper's. This sample holds around 150,000 distinct CDR3 sequences; approximately 95% were observed only once. The ten largest clones add up to about 0.18% of the sample.

This record belongs to a study of CD8 T cells in Susac syndrome (dated by TCRdb to between 2018 and 2021). Regarding the study in general: Among the Susac syndrome patients who were sequenced, clinically active disease was present in six and clinical remission was observed in fewer than 10. The study used repertoire sequencing to test whether antigen drove CD8+ T cell activation and differentiation in Susac syndrome. The study compared CD8+ T cell repertoire clonality among 12 healthy donors, roughly 14 Susac syndrome patients and some 16 multiple sclerosis patients. Susac syndrome patients were therapy-naive, on corticosteroids (some also receiving IVIg), or on IVIg alone at blood withdrawal.

High-throughput TCR beta sequencing profiled peripheral blood CD8+ and CD4+ T cells from healthy donors, Susac syndrome patients and multiple sclerosis patients. Recently defined diagnostic criteria for definite or probable disease were met by the Susac syndrome patients. Bulk CD8+ and CD4+ T cells were purified by magnetic negative isolation, whereas CD8+ TEMRA cells were enriched by FACS. Blood was collected in EDTA tubes and processed within 24 hours, with PBMCs isolated through density gradient centrifugation. PBMCs destined for TCR sequencing were cryopreserved in liquid nitrogen and later thawed in a 37 °C water bath. The sorted or isolated CD4+, CD8+ and CD8+ TEMRA cells had a purity of 90% or higher. Beyond this particular receptor, the publication reports: The TCR sequencing and HLA analysis was acknowledged to have included a relatively small number of individuals. Approximately 17 and five Susac-specific public clones were found in the total CD8+ and CD8+ TEMRA repertoires, respectively. Susac syndrome CD8+ repertoires showed clonal expansion, highest in CD8+ TEMRA cells and greater in clinically active than remitting patients.

Recombination linked TRBV27 to TRBJ2-7; the D gene may be TRBD1 or TRBD2, since each aligns over 5 bases. This sequence was found in a human donor with Susac syndrome. The sequenced material came from CD8+ T cells from PBMCs. CDR3 protein: CASSLGTQGEQYF. The base sequence is TGTGCCAGCAGTTTAGGGACCCAAGGCGAGCAGTACTTC.